This TCR beta chain emerged from a study of technical replicates of blood from a handful of donors. Clones were sequenced by immunoSEQ multiplex PCR, and TCRdb holds only the in-frame ones, with some missing. The table lists tens of thousands of clones, 94% of them singletons. V shed 5 bases and J 3 bases; nucleotides not matched to a gene: 6. The CDR3 extends over 15 amino acids. Germline CDR1 is KGHSH and CDR2 is LQKENI. The specimen sequenced was T cells isolated from PBMCs. The chain joins TRBV18 to TRBJ2-7; 11 nucleotides agree with TRBD2. The receptor was isolated from a human donor in good health. CDR3: CASSTTSGSDYEQYF. CDR3 nucleotides: TGTGCCAGCTCAACCACTAGCGGGAGTGACTACGAGCAGTACTTC.